Listed here are 15 T cell receptor beta chains from one sample, sequenced in a study of blood T cell repertoires in COVID-19. The repertoire was sequenced with immunoSEQ multiplex PCR; TCRdb's copy has only in-frame clones and lacks some. The sample has around 120,000 clones; around 85% are singletons. The material sequenced was peripheral blood. The receptors shown here come from an older man with active or convalescent COVID-19.

In its sample, this clone was seen once. The V call is TRBV6-5, the J call TRBJ1-2, with no clear D. V was shortened by 5 bases and J by 4 bases, with 11 bases between the two germline ends. CDR1 and CDR2 from the germline V gene are MNHEY and SVGAGI. CDR3 length equals 13 residues. This CDR3 is CASSQVVGYGYTF. The CDR3 DNA is TGTGCCAGCAGTCAGGTCGTAGGCTATGGCTACACCTTC.

J is TRBJ2-1 and V is TRBV5-3, with D tentatively TRBD2 (7 bases). TRBV5-3 is marked as an open reading frame, function uncertain. The V end lost 6 bases, the J end lost 0 bases, and 13 bases lay between the germline ends. The CDR3 extends over 15 amino acids. The CDR3 DNA sequence: TGTGCCAGAACGGGCGGGGGCCACTCCTACAATGAGCAGTTCTTC. This sequence encodes CARTGGGHSYNEQFF.

The J gene is TRBJ2-3, the V gene TRBV28; TRBD2 matches 10 bases. The CDR3 spans 19 residues. Germline V CDR1 and CDR2: MDHEN, SYDVKM. After removal of 3 bases from V and 0 bases from J, the junction contained 12 bases not matched to a gene. CDR3 in amino acids: CASSFGLAGEKRSTDTQYF. Written as DNA, the CDR3 is TGTGCCAGCAGTTTTGGTCTAGCGGGAGAGAAGAGAAGCACAGATACGCAGTATTTT.

The CDR3 here is CASTRAGANVLTF. CDR3 nucleotides: TGTGCCAGCACCCGGGCTGGGGCCAACGTCCTGACTTTC. The V and J genes are TRBV5-6 and TRBJ2-6; D unresolved. The CDR3 spans 13 residues. V was shortened by 6 bases and J by 2 bases, with 6 bases between the two germline ends. In germline, CDR1 is SGHDT, CDR2 YYEEEE.

The V gene is TRBV7-8, the J gene TRBJ1-5, with TRBD1 identical over 10 bases. V lost 4 bases and J lost 5; bases outside the gene matches: 5. Germline-derived CDR1 and CDR2 are SGHVS and FQNEAQ. The CDR3 consists of 15 residues. In DNA form, the CDR3 reads TGTGCCAGCAGCTCCTGGACAGGGGGGGATCAGCCCCAGCATTTT. Its translation: CASSSWTGGDQPQHF.

The J gene is TRBJ1-4, the V gene TRBV2; TRBD1 matches 7 bases. Germline assignment: CDR1 SNHLY and CDR2 FYNNEI. The CDR3 loop spans 15 amino acids. With 4 bases clipped from V and 6 bases from J, the junction kept 8 bases outside the gene matches. Written as DNA, the CDR3 is TGTGCCAGCAGTGCCTTAAGACAGGGAGATGAAAAACTGTTTTTT. Its protein is CASSALRQGDEKLFF.

The chain has TRBV5-1 and TRBJ2-7, with D perhaps matching TRBD2 (6 bases). Germline assignment: CDR1 SGHRS and CDR2 YFSETQ. Trimming pared 1 base from V and 4 bases from J, leaving 18 bases between. The CDR3 is 16 amino acids. The CDR3 nucleotides read TGCGCCAGCAGCTTGTGGGCAGGGACTCGAGATTACGAGCAGTACTTC. Its translation is CASSLWAGTRDYEQYF.

This clone was observed once. The gene calls are TRBV9 and TRBJ2-3; TRBD2 is a possible D gene (6 bases). Germline CDR1 and CDR2: SGDLS and YYNGEE. Trimming stripped 1 base from V and 1 base from J, with 10 bases between. The CDR3 contains 15 residues. CDR3 sequence: CASSVLAGRTDTQYF. CDR3 DNA: TGTGCCAGCAGCGTACTCGCGGGGCGCACAGATACGCAGTATTTT.

J is TRBJ2-1 and V is TRBV5-1; no reliable D call. Germline CDR1 SGHRS, CDR2 YFSETQ. The CDR3 has 13 amino acids. With 1 base removed from V and 6 bases from J, the gap between germline ends came to 8 bases. The DNA for the CDR3 is TGCGCCAGCAGCTTGCCTAGTATCAATGAGCAGTTCTTC. As protein: CASSLPSINEQFF.

This chain uses TRBV21-1 with TRBJ2-7; TRBD2 is the table's D call, not checked against the DNA. TRBV21-1 is given as a pseudogene. The CDR3 covers 17 residues. The CDR3 bases are TGTGCCAGCAGCAACAGGGTAGCGGGAGGGCAGAACTACGAGCAGTACTTC. It translates to CASSNRVAGGQNYEQYF.

This clone occurred once. The rearrangement uses TRBV5-8 and TRBJ1-6; the D gene is possibly TRBD1 (5 bases). The CDR3 is made up of 14 amino acids. Germline CDR1 is SGHTS and CDR2 is YDEGEE. Trimming took 4 bases from V and 6 from J, leaving 11 bases between them. The DNA for the CDR3 is TGTGCCAGCAGCCGGGGACTGTTTAATTCACCCCTCCACTTT. Protein sequence: CASSRGLFNSPLHF. The whole variable domain, filled in from reference TRBV5-8 and TRBJ1-6, reads EAGVTQSPTHLIKTRGQQATLRCSPISGHTSVYWYQQALGLGLQFLLWYDEGEERNRGNFPPRFSGRQFPNYSSELNVNALELEDSALYLCASSRGLFNSPLHFGNGTRLTVT.

CDR3 loop: CATSRGEGGKEKLFF. CDR3 bases: TGTGCCACCAGCAGAGGGGAAGGGGGCAAAGAAAAACTGTTTTTT. The chain employs TRBV15 and TRBJ1-4; TRBD1 matches at 7 bases. Germline values: CDR1 LNHNV, CDR2 YYDKDF (reference sequence). This CDR3 comprises 15 residues. V dropped 1 base and J dropped 8; count of bases not matched to a gene: 7.

V gene TRBV29-1 combines with J gene TRBJ2-3, with D maybe TRBD2 (6 bases). This CDR3 is 13 amino acids long. Germline loops: CDR1 SQVTM, CDR2 ANQGSEA. The ends were cut back, 3 bases at V and 4 bases at J, with 11 bases in the middle. For the CDR3, the DNA is TGCAGCGTTGATGCGGGACGAGCAGATACGCAGTATTTT. Its protein is CSVDAGRADTQYF.

This chain joins TRBV19 and TRBJ2-3; possibly TRBD2 for D (6 bases). The CDR3 runs 15 residues. In germline, CDR1 is LNHDA, CDR2 SQIVND (reference sequence). Trimming took 4 bases from V and 1 from J, leaving 12 bases between them. This CDR3 reads CASSRAWGGTDTQYF. CDR3 nucleotides: TGTGCCAGTAGTAGAGCATGGGGGGGCACAGATACGCAGTATTTT.

V gene TRBV5-4 combines with J gene TRBJ2-5; weak D call: TRBD1 (5 bases). Trimming left V 0 bases short and J 5 bases short, with 8 bases between. This CDR3 has 13 residues. Germline lookup yields CDR1 SGHNT and CDR2 YYREEE (reference sequence). Here the CDR3 DNA reads TGTGCCAGCAGCTTGGGGACATCGGAGACCCAGTACTTC. Translation gives CASSLGTSETQYF.